This T cell receptor beta chain was observed in a study of shared clonotypes between healthy human individuals. V was clipped by 1 base and J by 1 base, with 13 bases between them. The CDR3 is 16 residues long. Germline-derived CDR1 and CDR2 are LNHDA and SQIVND (reference sequence). Generated by immunoSEQ multiplex PCR, the TCRdb table keeps only in-frame clones and is missing some. This sample yields fewer than 2.5 million clones, of which 80% to 95% are seen a single time; around 0.37% belongs to the top ten. V and J are TRBV19 and TRBJ1-1; TRBD1 is a possible D gene (6 bases). Sequencing was performed on naive CD4+ T cells from PBMCs. The subset is: CD45RA+ positively selected. The TCR sequence derives from a man aged 18 to 29 in good health. Some clones in this sample may be carry-over from other donors' samples. CDR3 DNA: TGTGCCAGTAGTATAGGGCTGGGGGCGCCGAACACTGAAGCTTTCTTT. Encoded protein: CASSIGLGAPNTEAFF.